The entry below gives a single TCR beta chain sequence along with its context. There are a few counts of this clone. Its recognized antigen is unknown. No base quality values were provided; no much bigger clone lies one nucleotide off. The sample belongs to a study of cytomegalovirus exposure and HLA in healthy donors (dated by TCRdb to the late 2010s). A note on the overall study: An earlier analysis of approximately 590 of the donors reported roughly 270 Gb of sequence data and some 100 million unique TCR beta sequences from 150 million to 200 million T cells. A later genetic analysis used genome-wide SNP genotypes for about 65% of the 666 donors, treating that subset as a discovery cohort. In the later analysis, no new phenotypic data were used to find candidate immune exposures; instead, reliance was placed on TCR beta sequences and their occurrence across donors. A later analysis re-examined previously published TCR beta repertoires from more than 600 donors and added high-resolution HLA genotyping to investigate patterns of TCR occurrence. The number of donors typed differed by locus, with roughly 629-640 for A, B, C, DRB1 and DQB1, more than 500 for DQA1, about 610 for DPA1, and some 440 for DPB1. Of the approximately 400 genotyped donors, 80% to 90% were placed in the genetic ancestry cluster associated with self-reported Caucasian donors. Roughly 5 DR-DQ haplotypes were handled as single units for association and clustering, since linkage in the cohort was strong. Class I and class II HLA loci were covered by the typing at four-digit resolution. The study profiled the T cell repertoires of about 720 subjects by immunosequencing and related them to cytomegalovirus serostatus. On average, roughly 240,000 unique TCR beta nucleotide sequences were sequenced per donor among a few hundred genotyped donors of the cohort, with roughly 18% of those sequences being non-productive. All discovery cohort repertoires had been generated using a single sequencing platform. A separate validation cohort of approximately 130 different subjects was used in addition to the roughly 720-subject first cohort. Approximately 300 gigabases of sequencing data and around 88 million unique TCR sequences made up an early release that covered about 640 HLA-typed donors. Donor age, sex, ethnicity and CMV serostatus were compiled together with the repertoire data. The aim of the study was to test whether cataloging public T cell receptors could identify signatures of past pathogen exposure. An earlier analysis of about 620 of the donors applied high-throughput TCR beta sequencing to assess whether each TCR beta V gene segment acted as functional or pseudogenic. The study combined high-throughput TCR immunosequencing, statistical association of individual TCRs with disease status, and machine learning to predict cytomegalovirus infection status.

The cohort was made up of about 670 healthy bone marrow donors. At the time of sampling, every cohort member was nominally healthy, though immune exposures that went unrecorded were likely present. The donor was CMV seropositive and was included in the group of some 290 seropositive cohort members. Each donor provided a peripheral blood sample, and peripheral blood mononuclear cells were used for TCR beta sequencing. The Qiagen DNeasy Blood Extraction Kit was used to extract genomic DNA from the blood cell samples. Overall study outcomes, separate from this receptor: A further reported finding was that TCR beta sequences accurately predicted the HLA-A and HLA-B alleles for most subjects in the first cohort. In a later analysis, most CMV-associated TCR beta chains were found to appear HLA-restricted, with HLA associations seemingly driven largely by CMV exposure. Over 15 rarely observed V segments, including chromosome 9 orphons, were excluded from the earlier analysis of just under 600 of the donors because counts were too low. Because some donors lacked HLA typing at each locus, the association tests relied only on the typed subset. Correlated functional status among segregating V segments might reflect linkage disequilibrium, but an unknown experimental factor could not be ruled out. A total of around 150 TCR beta chains were listed by the study as associated with cytomegalovirus. In a later genetic analysis, a missense DCLRE1C variant was associated with V-gene and J-gene trimming of TCR beta chains, and the association was replicated in an independent cohort. In a later analysis, HLA-associated TCR beta chains showed more clonal expansion and lower generation probabilities than non-associated chains that were equally common. Sequencing depth was assumed to be roughly uniform across donors in the presence/absence analyses, though that assumption may not hold. Some IMGT-functional V segments, including TRBV6-2 and TRBV6-3, could not be distinguished by the 87-base-pair reads and were therefore excluded. This cohort had only TCR beta chains sequenced, and the lack of alpha or paired-chain data limited which features could be detected. In an earlier analysis of about 550 of the donors, most TCR beta V segments were observed in productive rearrangements about 87% or about 30% of the time, broadly matching IMGT annotations. Compared with the 666-donor mean, donors in an Asian-associated ancestry cluster had fewer N-insertions in productive TCRs, according to a later genetic analysis. When HLA alleles, especially DR and DQ, strongly co-occurred, TCR associations were difficult to assign to individual alleles. In vitro tests confirmed that three of the cytomegalovirus-associated TCR beta chains recognize cytomegalovirus antigens. The classifier was reported to diagnose cytomegalovirus status with high specificity and sensitivity in both the original cohort and the validation cohort. According to a later analysis, TCR association rates differed among HLA loci, with DRB1 alleles showing the most associated TCRs and HLA-C alleles showing the fewest. According to a later analysis, parvovirus B19, influenza, CMV and Epstein-Barr virus appeared linked to several top co-occurrence clusters. At a false discovery rate of 0.05, a later analysis linked 16,951 TCR beta sequences to specific HLA alleles. Across donors, most TCR sequences were observed very rarely, whereas some public TCRs were present in many individuals. CMV serostatus was the only immune exposure information available for the cohort. According to the authors, the approach could potentially be generalized to other disease states and immunological phenotypes. The sequencing pipeline was judged likely to have produced a cluster of highly shared sequence variants as a technical artifact.

V lost 10 bases and J lost 1 base; the stretch between them is 16 bases long. The CDR3 goes from the cysteine to the phenylalanine over 15 residues. The CDR3 DNA has 45 bases and is translated from base 1. Reading the germline V gene (reference sequence) gives CDR1 SSHAT and CDR2 FNYEAQ. Library creation used the immunoSEQ multiplex PCR assay. The multiplex PCR relied on a mix of 60 forward primers for TCR Vbeta segments and 13 reverse primers for TCR Jbeta segments. The CDR3 region of rearranged TCR beta genes was amplified from genomic DNA with a multiplex PCR assay. The amplified TCR beta libraries were sequenced on the Illumina HiSeq System as 87-base-pair reads. Per the source publication's procedure: A later analysis counted around 72 million unique TCR beta chains across the 550 to 800 repertoires, and roughly 11 million of these chains were shared by at least two donors. Raw reads were error-corrected and collapsed into unique sequences by a nearest-neighbor algorithm in which closely related sequences were merged to remove PCR and sequencing errors. V, D and J gene segments were assigned by aligning CDR3 sequences to IMGT reference sequences. For a sequence to be retained, at least a six-nucleotide match to both a V gene segment and a J gene segment was required. Rearrangements were called productive when the CDR3 lacked stop codons and stayed in frame with V and J; all others were non-productive. CDR3 was defined by IMGT convention, running from the second conserved V-encoded cysteine to the conserved J-encoded phenylalanine. In an earlier analysis of around 640 of the donors, sequences lacking an unambiguous match to a single V gene segment were excluded. In an earlier analysis of more than 500 of the donors, a V segment was called functional when productive rearrangements were above 56.7%, and segregating when the standard deviation between donors exceeded 5%. A statistical classification framework was built for diagnosing cytomegalovirus status from the catalog of TCR beta chain sequences. A later analysis assigned V and J genes by comparing TCR nucleotide sequences with IMGT/GENE-DB human TR gene sequences. Using the TCRdist pipeline, a later analysis assigned CDR3 sequences along with most-parsimonious VDJ recombination scenarios. In a later analysis, every TCR beta chain was defined by the combination of its CDR3 amino acid sequence and its V-gene family, and reads without a unique V-gene family were dropped. As a way to deal with suspected cross-contamination and a sequencing artifact, a later analysis dropped under 600 nucleotide sequences that were highly shared and had low generation probability. In a later analysis, a clonal expansion index was calculated for each public chain from normalized within-repertoire ranks of inferred template counts. A later analysis computed generation probabilities with a VDJ recombination model fitted to out-of-frame rearrangements, and checked the results against IGoR. A later analysis scored TCR-TCR, TCR-HLA and TCR-CMV co-occurrence with hypergeometric tests, applying a repertoire-size bias correction to TCR pairs. In a later analysis, false discovery rates were estimated by permuting HLA or CMV assignments 20 times. In a later analysis, co-occurring TCRs were grouped using DBSCAN, with TCRdist sequence similarity added in when clustering inside HLA-allele-positive subsets. Repertoires with fewer than 30,000 or more than 120,000 public chains were left out of co-occurrence clustering, as were about 5 repertoires with anomalous nucleotide sharing. The clones in this table, taken by TCRdb from immuneACCESS, are in-frame only. Not every clone is retained; where verified, under half of the shortfall comes from an unresolved V gene, and the cause of the rest is unknown. V and J calls and clone size are those listed in that table; D and trimming were worked out from the DNA. The sample data list 100,000 or so clones, and 50% to 70% of these were observed just once. Clones ranked in the top ten supply around 3.9% of the sample.

The rearrangement combines TRBV7-7 with TRBJ2-2; no D gene is confidently identified. The receptor's source is a man aged 30-40 years in good health and CMV-seropositive. The sample was PBMCs. The DNA sequence is as follows: TGTGCCACATCGGGTGTGGAAGGGAACACCGGGGAGCTGTTTTTT. Its coded protein is CATSGVEGNTGELFF.